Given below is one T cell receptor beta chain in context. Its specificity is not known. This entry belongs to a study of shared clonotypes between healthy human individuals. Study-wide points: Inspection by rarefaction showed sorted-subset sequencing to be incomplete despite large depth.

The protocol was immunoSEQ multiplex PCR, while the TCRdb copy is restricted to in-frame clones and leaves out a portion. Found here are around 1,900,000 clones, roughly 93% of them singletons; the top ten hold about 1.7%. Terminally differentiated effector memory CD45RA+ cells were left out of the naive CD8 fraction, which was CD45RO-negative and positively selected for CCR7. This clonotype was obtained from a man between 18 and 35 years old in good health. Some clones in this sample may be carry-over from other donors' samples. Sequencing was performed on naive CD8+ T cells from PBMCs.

CDR3 in amino acids: CASSGNRGRLNIQYF. The CDR3, as DNA: TGTGCCAGCAGTGGTAACAGGGGGCGATTAAACATTCAGTACTTC. The rearrangement links TRBV6-1 to TRBJ2-4; TRBD1 aligns across 9 bases. This CDR3 has 15 amino acids. Germline V gives CDR1 MNHNS, CDR2 SASEGT. Trimming removed 4 bases from V and 6 bases from J; junction bases left unmatched: 7.